This TCR beta chain came from a study of T cell clones after liver transplantation. Study summary: Immunosuppression withdrawal was tried within 2 years after liver transplantation in this trial.

The assay was immunoSEQ multiplex PCR, and TCRdb's table has in-frame clones only and misses some. This table has about 75,000 clones, over 85% appearing once. This clone was picked up one time. Antigen unknown. This CDR3 is 16 amino acids long. From germline, CDR1 is LNHDA and CDR2 SQIVND (reference sequence). Trimming cost V 5 bases and J 1 base, with 18 bases left between them. Findings of the study overall: Graft donor-reactive T cells possibly entered the graft instead of undergoing deletion. Donor-reactive sequences fell more than third party-reactive ones, suggesting partial deletion. Circulating graft-donor-reactive CD4 TCRbeta sequences fell significantly post-transplant in 5 of 8 subjects.

The chain combines TRBV19 with TRBJ2-7, with D possibly TRBD2 on 6 matching bases. Sequencing used CD4+ T cells from blood, obtained before liver transplant. The clonotype was recovered from a human donor who received a liver transplant. The CDR3 DNA reads TGTGCCAGTAGTTCCCCGGGACTCCGGAGGTCCTACGAGCAGTACTTC. Its protein product is CASSSPGLRRSYEQYF.